This T cell receptor (beta chain) originates from a study of response to subunit inactivated influenza vaccine. Study results and caveats: Authors proposed each seasonal influenza vaccination draws in few new T cells.

TCRdb independently ran MiXCR on the RT-PCR reads; one entry per CDR3 protein. In the table there are about 480,000 distinct CDR3 sequences, over 10% of which are singletons. CDR1 and CDR2 from the germline V gene are SGHNT and YYREEE (reference sequence). This CDR3 region has 15 residues. V gave up 1 base and J gave up 1 base, with 8 bases separating them. With regard to this clonotype: The antigen remains unidentified.

The chain carries TRBV5-4 and TRBJ2-2, with D unresolved. The sequencing used PBMCs from blood, collected about 6 weeks after vaccination. The receptor was derived from a middle-aged man who received an inactivated influenza vaccine. This CDR3 reads CASSLPEKNTGELFF. The CDR3 DNA reads TGTGCCAGCAGCTTGCCTGAGAAGAACACCGGGGAGCTGTTTTTT.